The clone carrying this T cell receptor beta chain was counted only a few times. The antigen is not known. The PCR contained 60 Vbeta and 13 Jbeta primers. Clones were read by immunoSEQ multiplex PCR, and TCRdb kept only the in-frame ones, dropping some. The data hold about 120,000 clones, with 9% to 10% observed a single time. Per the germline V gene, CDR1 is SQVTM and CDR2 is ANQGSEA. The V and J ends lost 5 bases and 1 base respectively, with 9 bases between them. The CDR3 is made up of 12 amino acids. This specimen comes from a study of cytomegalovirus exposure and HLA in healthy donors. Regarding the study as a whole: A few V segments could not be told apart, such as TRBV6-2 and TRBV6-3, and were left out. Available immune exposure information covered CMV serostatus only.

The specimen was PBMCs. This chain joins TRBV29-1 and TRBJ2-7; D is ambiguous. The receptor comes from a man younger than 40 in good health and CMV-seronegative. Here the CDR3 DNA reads TGCAGCGTTCTTGCCGGTTCCTACGAGCAGTACTTC. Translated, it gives CSVLAGSYEQYF.